This TCR beta chain was found in a study of cytomegalovirus exposure and HLA in healthy donors. The wider study: A subsequent analysis stated that the roughly 130 validation repertoires were run on the same platform as the approximately 660 first-cohort repertoires.

The protocol was immunoSEQ multiplex PCR, while the TCRdb copy is restricted to in-frame clones and leaves out a portion. This sample has roughly 100,000 clones, with roughly nine tenths found just once. This clone was found a few times. V was trimmed by 5 bases and J by 9 bases, leaving 19 bases between them. This CDR3 spans 14 amino acids. Germline assignment: CDR1 SGHAT and CDR2 FQNNGV. The clonotype was recovered from a woman under 30 in good health and CMV-seropositive. The sequencing sample was made of PBMCs. The chain links TRBV11-2 to TRBJ1-2, with a weak D call TRBD1 (6 bases). The DNA for the CDR3 is TGTGCCAGCAGCATAGGGGGAGGAGCTCGTCGCTACACCTTC. Encoded protein: CASSIGGGARRYTF.